The rows below give T cell receptor beta chains drawn from one sample of a study of CD8 T cells in ankylosing spondylitis. Each CDR3 protein gets one entry after TCRdb re-called the 5' RACE reads with MiXCR. The sample holds a few hundred thousand distinct CDR3 sequences; 20% to 25% are singletons and the top ten take about a sixth. Sequences were obtained from blood, either unsorted or a sorted T cell fraction (not recorded which). The receptor set was obtained from a male donor with ankylosing spondylitis. The CDR3 runs from the conserved cysteine through the conserved F or W. Fields, in order: clone size, D gene, J gene, V gene, CDR3 protein, CDR3 DNA. D genes are given only for firm matches. Clone size is not always given. Where it is, it says once, few, many or a class for expanded clones.

abundance: few
d_gene: TRBD2
j_gene: TRBJ2-7
v_gene: TRBV15
CDR3aa: CATSRDRGVGQYF
CDR3nt: TGTGCCACCAGCAGAGATCGGGGGGTCGGGCAGTACTTC

abundance: NA
d_gene: NA
j_gene: TRBJ2-2
v_gene: TRBV9
CDR3aa: CASSVGGTLRAGELFF
CDR3nt: TGTGCCAGCAGCGTAGGGGGGACCCTCCGGGCCGGGGAGCTGTTTTTT

abundance: NA
d_gene: NA
j_gene: TRBJ2-7
v_gene: TRBV20-1
CDR3aa: CSASRQPYEQYF
CDR3nt: TGCAGTGCTAGCCGGCAACCCTACGAGCAGTACTTC

abundance: NA
d_gene: TRBD1
j_gene: TRBJ2-5
v_gene: TRBV27
CDR3aa: CASSKDRGLGETQYF
CDR3nt: TGTGCCAGCAGTAAAGACAGGGGCCTGGGGGAGACCCAGTACTTC

abundance: NA
d_gene: NA
j_gene: TRBJ2-3
v_gene: TRBV19
CDR3aa: CASSRDNGIFDTQYF
CDR3nt: TGTGCCAGTAGCCGGGACAACGGAATCTTTGATACGCAGTATTTT

abundance: NA
d_gene: NA
j_gene: TRBJ2-1
v_gene: TRBV5-1
CDR3aa: CASSLAAFNEQFF
CDR3nt: TGCGCCAGCAGCTTGGCGGCTTTCAATGAGCAGTTCTTC

abundance: many
d_gene: TRBD2
j_gene: TRBJ2-7
v_gene: TRBV29-1
CDR3aa: CSVGTSGGYEQYF
CDR3nt: TGCAGCGTCGGGACTAGCGGGGGCTACGAGCAGTACTTC

abundance: few
d_gene: NA
j_gene: TRBJ2-1
v_gene: TRBV7-3
CDR3aa: CASSLERYTYNEQFF
CDR3nt: TGTGCCAGCAGCTTAGAGCGGTACACCTACAATGAGCAGTTCTTC

abundance: few
d_gene: NA
j_gene: TRBJ1-1
v_gene: TRBV5-1
CDR3aa: CASSSEQGMMNTEAFF
CDR3nt: TGCGCCAGCAGCTCGGAACAGGGTATGATGAACACTGAAGCTTTCTTT

abundance: few
d_gene: NA
j_gene: TRBJ2-1
v_gene: TRBV24-1
CDR3aa: CATSDSGTSNEQFF
CDR3nt: TGTGCCACCAGTGACAGTGGGACTTCCAATGAGCAGTTCTTC

abundance: few
d_gene: TRBD2
j_gene: TRBJ2-7
v_gene: TRBV20-1
CDR3aa: CSAGPSGRAGYEQYF
CDR3nt: TGCAGTGCTGGGCCTAGCGGGAGGGCCGGGTACGAGCAGTACTTC

abundance: few
d_gene: TRBD2
j_gene: TRBJ2-1
v_gene: TRBV5-1
CDR3aa: CASSFDVASGYNEQFF
CDR3nt: TGCGCCAGCAGCTTTGACGTGGCTAGCGGTTACAATGAGCAGTTCTTC

abundance: few
d_gene: TRBD1
j_gene: TRBJ1-5
v_gene: TRBV12-3/TRBV12-4
CDR3aa: CASSWTGKNQPQHF
CDR3nt: TGTGCCAGCAGTTGGACAGGGAAAAATCAGCCCCAGCATTTT

abundance: NA
d_gene: NA
j_gene: TRBJ2-7
v_gene: TRBV12-3/TRBV12-4
CDR3aa: CASSFEGTGSYEQYF
CDR3nt: TGTGCCAGCAGTTTTGAAGGGACCGGTTCCTACGAGCAGTACTTC

abundance: few
d_gene: NA
j_gene: TRBJ2-6
v_gene: TRBV5-1
CDR3aa: CASSEQVTGANVLTF
CDR3nt: TGCGCCAGCAGTGAACAGGTGACCGGGGCCAACGTCCTGACTTTC

abundance: many
d_gene: TRBD2
j_gene: TRBJ2-1
v_gene: TRBV29-1
CDR3aa: CSARTSGGNEQFF
CDR3nt: TGCAGCGCCCGGACTAGCGGGGGTAATGAGCAGTTCTTC

abundance: few
d_gene: TRBD2
j_gene: TRBJ2-5
v_gene: TRBV7-8
CDR3aa: CASSFYLMASGSGETQYF
CDR3nt: TGTGCCAGCAGCTTTTACTTAATGGCTAGCGGGAGTGGGGAGACCCAGTACTTC

abundance: NA
d_gene: TRBD2
j_gene: TRBJ2-1
v_gene: TRBV15
CDR3aa: CATSSRRYRGTSGRDSYNEQFF
CDR3nt: TGTGCCACCAGCAGCAGGAGGTATCGTGGGACTAGCGGGAGGGACTCCTACAATGAGCAGTTCTTC

abundance: few
d_gene: TRBD2
j_gene: TRBJ2-1
v_gene: TRBV27
CDR3aa: CASSSLRGGPPNCEQFF
CDR3nt: TGTGCCAGCAGTTCCCTTCGGGGGGGGCCCCCAAATTGTGAGCAGTTCTTC

abundance: NA
d_gene: TRBD2
j_gene: TRBJ2-3
v_gene: TRBV7-8
CDR3aa: CASSPIAGKSTDTQYF
CDR3nt: TGTGCCAGCAGCCCTATAGCGGGTAAGAGCACAGATACGCAGTATTTT

abundance: few
d_gene: TRBD1
j_gene: TRBJ1-1
v_gene: TRBV20-1
CDR3aa: CSARVRTGDTVAFF
CDR3nt: TGCAGTGCTAGAGTCCGGACAGGGGATACCGTGGCTTTCTTT

abundance: few
d_gene: TRBD1
j_gene: TRBJ1-6
v_gene: TRBV28
CDR3aa: CASSSGTARRSPLHF
CDR3nt: TGTGCCAGCAGTTCGGGGACAGCAAGACGGTCACCCCTCCACTTT

abundance: NA
d_gene: NA
j_gene: TRBJ2-7
v_gene: TRBV14
CDR3aa: CASSQGGPFEQYF
CDR3nt: TGTGCCAGCAGCCAAGGAGGGCCTTTCGAGCAGTACTTC

abundance: NA
d_gene: NA
j_gene: TRBJ2-7
v_gene: TRBV10-3
CDR3aa: CAISGKLDYEQYF
CDR3nt: TGTGCCATCTCGGGGAAACTTGACTACGAGCAGTACTTC

abundance: many
d_gene: NA
j_gene: TRBJ2-1
v_gene: TRBV29-1
CDR3aa: CSVGLSRGNEQFF
CDR3nt: TGCAGCGTTGGTCTAAGTCGGGGTAATGAGCAGTTCTTC

abundance: few
d_gene: NA
j_gene: TRBJ2-7
v_gene: TRBV30
CDR3aa: CAWSVHYEQYF
CDR3nt: TGTGCCTGGAGTGTTCACTACGAGCAGTACTTC

abundance: few
d_gene: NA
j_gene: TRBJ2-5
v_gene: TRBV7-9
CDR3aa: CASSTRPSQETQYF
CDR3nt: TGTGCCAGCAGCACTAGACCGAGTCAAGAGACCCAGTACTTC

abundance: few
d_gene: TRBD1
j_gene: TRBJ2-1
v_gene: TRBV5-1
CDR3aa: CASSSTFVITGGYNEQFF
CDR3nt: TGCGCCAGCAGCTCCACCTTTGTTATTACAGGGGGATACAATGAGCAGTTCTTC

abundance: NA
d_gene: NA
j_gene: TRBJ1-2
v_gene: TRBV12-3/TRBV12-4
CDR3aa: CASSQRRDGRTNYGYTF
CDR3nt: TGTGCCAGCAGTCAACGCCGGGACGGCCGAACTAACTATGGCTACACCTTC

abundance: few
d_gene: NA
j_gene: TRBJ1-5
v_gene: TRBV2
CDR3aa: CASRGRSLSNQPQHF
CDR3nt: TGTGCCAGCAGGGGCAGATCCCTTAGCAATCAGCCCCAGCATTTT

abundance: NA
d_gene: NA
j_gene: TRBJ2-6
v_gene: TRBV2
CDR3aa: CASSLLVGANVLTF
CDR3nt: TGTGCCAGCAGTCTGTTAGTTGGGGCCAACGTCCTGACTTTC

abundance: NA
d_gene: TRBD2
j_gene: TRBJ2-3
v_gene: TRBV7-2
CDR3aa: CASRFLAGVADTQYF
CDR3nt: TGTGCCAGCAGGTTTCTAGCGGGAGTAGCAGATACGCAGTATTTT

abundance: NA
d_gene: TRBD2
j_gene: TRBJ2-3
v_gene: TRBV24-1
CDR3aa: CATRSGGTDTQYF
CDR3nt: TGTGCCACCCGTAGCGGGGGCACAGATACGCAGTATTTT

abundance: few
d_gene: NA
j_gene: TRBJ2-2
v_gene: TRBV2
CDR3aa: CASTELAGAGELFF
CDR3nt: TGTGCCAGCACAGAACTAGCTGGCGCCGGGGAGCTGTTTTTT

abundance: NA
d_gene: TRBD1
j_gene: TRBJ1-5
v_gene: TRBV20-1
CDR3aa: CSADRQGASNQPQHF
CDR3nt: TGCAGTGCGGACCGACAGGGGGCAAGCAATCAGCCCCAGCATTTT

abundance: NA
d_gene: NA
j_gene: TRBJ2-1
v_gene: TRBV7-3
CDR3aa: CASSLSTSRNEQFF
CDR3nt: TGTGCCAGCAGCCTAAGTACTAGCCGGAATGAGCAGTTCTTC

abundance: NA
d_gene: TRBD2
j_gene: TRBJ2-5
v_gene: TRBV18
CDR3aa: CASSPGLAGKETQYF
CDR3nt: TGTGCCAGCTCACCGGGACTAGCGGGAAAAGAGACCCAGTACTTC

abundance: NA
d_gene: NA
j_gene: TRBJ2-1
v_gene: TRBV7-2
CDR3aa: CASSLAPSSSYNEQFF
CDR3nt: TGTGCCAGCAGCTTAGCGCCCTCTAGCTCCTACAATGAGCAGTTCTTC

abundance: many
d_gene: NA
j_gene: TRBJ1-1
v_gene: TRBV27
CDR3aa: CASRETGWNTEAFF
CDR3nt: TGTGCCAGCAGGGAGACAGGTTGGAACACTGAAGCTTTCTTT

abundance: few
d_gene: NA
j_gene: TRBJ2-7
v_gene: TRBV10-3
CDR3aa: CAISGARRDGGEQYF
CDR3nt: TGTGCCATCAGTGGGGCTCGGAGGGATGGAGGCGAGCAGTACTTC

abundance: NA
d_gene: TRBD2
j_gene: TRBJ2-2
v_gene: TRBV5-1
CDR3aa: CASSLGTSGRGGELFF
CDR3nt: TGCGCCAGCAGCTTGGGCACTAGCGGGAGAGGCGGGGAGCTGTTTTTT

abundance: many
d_gene: NA
j_gene: TRBJ2-1
v_gene: TRBV10-3
CDR3aa: CATGAGGSYNEQFF
CDR3nt: TGTGCCACTGGAGCCGGGGGCTCCTACAATGAGCAGTTCTTC